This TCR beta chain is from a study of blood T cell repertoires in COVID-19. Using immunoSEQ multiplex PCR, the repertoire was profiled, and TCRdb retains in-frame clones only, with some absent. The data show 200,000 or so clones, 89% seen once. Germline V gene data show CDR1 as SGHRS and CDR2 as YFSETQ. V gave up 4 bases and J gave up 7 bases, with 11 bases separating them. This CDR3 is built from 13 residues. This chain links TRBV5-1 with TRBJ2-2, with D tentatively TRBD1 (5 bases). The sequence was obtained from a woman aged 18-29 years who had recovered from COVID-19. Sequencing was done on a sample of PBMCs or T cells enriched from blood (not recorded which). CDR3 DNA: TGCGCCAGCAGCGCAGGGCCGGGCGGGGAGCTGTTTTTT. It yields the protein CASSAGPGGELFF.